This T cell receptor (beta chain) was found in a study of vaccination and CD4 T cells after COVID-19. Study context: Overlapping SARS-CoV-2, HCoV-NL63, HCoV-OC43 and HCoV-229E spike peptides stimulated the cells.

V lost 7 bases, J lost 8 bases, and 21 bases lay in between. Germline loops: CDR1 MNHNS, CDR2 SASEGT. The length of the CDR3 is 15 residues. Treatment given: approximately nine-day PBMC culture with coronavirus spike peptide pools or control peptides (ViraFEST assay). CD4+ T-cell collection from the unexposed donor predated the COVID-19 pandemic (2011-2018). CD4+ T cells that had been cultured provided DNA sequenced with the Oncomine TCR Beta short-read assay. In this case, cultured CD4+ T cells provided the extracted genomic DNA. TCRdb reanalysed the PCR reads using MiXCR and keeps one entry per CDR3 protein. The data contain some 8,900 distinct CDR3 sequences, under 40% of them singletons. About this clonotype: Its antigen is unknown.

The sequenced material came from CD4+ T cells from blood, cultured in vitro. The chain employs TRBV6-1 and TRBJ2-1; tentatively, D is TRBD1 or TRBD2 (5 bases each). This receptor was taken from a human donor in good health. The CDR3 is CASISRDLAGDEQFF. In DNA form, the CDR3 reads TGTGCCAGCATCTCCCGGGACCTAGCCGGCGATGAGCAGTTCTTC.